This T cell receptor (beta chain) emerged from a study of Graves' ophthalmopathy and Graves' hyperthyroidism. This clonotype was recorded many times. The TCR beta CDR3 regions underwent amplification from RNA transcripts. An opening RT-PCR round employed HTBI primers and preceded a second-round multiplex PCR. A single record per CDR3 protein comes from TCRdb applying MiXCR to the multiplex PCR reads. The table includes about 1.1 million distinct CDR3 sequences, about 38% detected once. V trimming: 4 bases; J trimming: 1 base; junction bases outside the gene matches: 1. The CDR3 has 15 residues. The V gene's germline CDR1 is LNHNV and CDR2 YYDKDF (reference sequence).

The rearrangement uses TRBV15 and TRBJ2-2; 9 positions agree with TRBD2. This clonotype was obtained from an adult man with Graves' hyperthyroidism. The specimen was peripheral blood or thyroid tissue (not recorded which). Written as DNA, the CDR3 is TGTGCCACCAGCAATAGCGGGGGGAACACCGGGGAGCTGTTTTTT. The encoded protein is CATSNSGGNTGELFF.